This T cell receptor (beta chain) was found in a study of cytomegalovirus exposure and HLA in healthy donors (dated by TCRdb to about 2017). Regarding the study in general: According to a later analysis, one platform produced both the roughly 110 validation repertoires and the 550 to 800 repertoires of the first cohort. The study aimed to test whether cataloging public T cell receptors could reveal signatures of past pathogen exposure. In addition to the first cohort of 650 to 750 subjects, a separate validation cohort of over 90 different subjects was used. To predict cytomegalovirus infection status, the study combined high-throughput TCR immunosequencing, statistical association of individual TCRs with disease status, and machine learning. General conclusions and limits of the study: A later analysis had no HLA typing for the validation cohort, so co-occurrence there was scored across all 120 or so repertoires. Subsequent analysis determined that TCRs grouped into clusters in the first cohort also showed a tendency toward co-occurrence across the 90 to 150 validation repertoires, and roughly 94% of cluster scores exceeded 0. The study listed 150 to 200 TCR beta chains as associated with cytomegalovirus. Cytomegalovirus status was reported to be diagnosed by the classifier with high specificity and sensitivity in both the original and validation cohorts. The authors suggested that the approach could potentially be generalized to other disease states and immunological phenotypes. A few of the identified cytomegalovirus-associated TCR beta chains were confirmed in vitro to be specific for cytomegalovirus antigens. Most TCR sequences were observed very rarely across donors, whereas some public TCRs were present in many individuals.

Library preparation was by the immunoSEQ multiplex PCR assay. Under the source paper's analysis protocol: To diagnose cytomegalovirus status from the catalog of TCR beta chain sequences, a statistical classification framework was built. TCRdb mirrors the immuneACCESS table, restricted to in-frame sequences. Some clones are absent from its copies; in checked studies, under half trace to an unresolved V gene, and the reason for the others is unknown. V, J and clone size reflect that table, while D and trimming were determined from the DNA. For this sample there are 120,000 or so clones; around 90% appear just once. The ten largest clones add up to less than 2% of the sample. A remark on this clone: Its antigen specificity is not known. Within one base of it there is no much larger clone, and no base qualities were kept.

Based on the germline V gene (reference sequence), the CDR1 and CDR2 sequences are PRHDT and FYEKMQ. The CDR3, cysteine through phenylalanine, is 18 amino acids long. Of the read, only the CDR3 DNA is kept; its 54 bases are in frame from base 1. Deletion took 2 bases off V and 1 base off J, with a span of 20 bases between the germline ends. The donors belonged to the validation cohort of over a hundred subjects, which was separate from the roughly 680-subject first cohort. The rearranged segments are TRBV13 and TRBJ1-1; the D gene is perhaps TRBD1, on 5 matching bases. Sequencing used PBMCs. The clonotype originates from a young woman in good health and CMV-seronegative. In nucleotides, the sequence is TGTGCCAGCAGCTTATCAGGAGGGACGAAGTCCACGAACACTGAAGCTTTCTTT. This yields the protein CASSLSGGTKSTNTEAFF.